The entry below gives a single TCR beta chain sequence along with its context. As yet, its antigen is unknown. The data were taken from a study of cytomegalovirus exposure and HLA in healthy donors. Background on the study: Inside one of the first data releases sat roughly 80 million unique TCRs taken from HLA-typed donors. Whole-study findings and limits: An analysis was carried out later, and it reportedly showed fewer N-insertions in an Asian-associated ancestry cluster than the approximately 700-donor mean.

Primers for the PCR totalled 60 Vbeta and 13 Jbeta. In the original workflow: Unique TCR beta chains numbered around 80 million in a later analysis, with roughly 9.9 million shared. The data were produced by immunoSEQ multiplex PCR, yet TCRdb's version contains in-frame clones alone and is incomplete. That table is the source of V, J and clone size, and D and trimming were worked out from the DNA. Here the sample spans over 150,000 clones, around 68% being singletons. The CDR3 spans 14 residues. Losses at the gene ends were 4 bases for V and 10 bases for J; bases not matched to a gene: 7. Germline lookup yields CDR1 SGHTA and CDR2 FQGNSA.

The origin of this receptor is a man aged 50-60 years in good health and CMV-seronegative. The chain combines TRBV7-2 with TRBJ1-6, with 7 nucleotides matching TRBD1. The material sequenced was PBMCs. The CDR3 region has the DNA TGTGCCAGCAGCTCCAGACAGGGCGGATCACCCCTCCACTTT. This encodes CASSSRQGGSPLHF.